This T cell receptor (beta chain) was sequenced during a study of OX40 agonist ivuxolimab in advanced cancers. Study overall: The study treated patients with ivuxolimab, an agonistic anti-OX40 (CD134) antibody. Eligibility rules accepted prior anti-PD-1, anti-PD-L1 or anti-CTLA-4 therapy, and around 43% had some. Whole-study results and caveats: Clonal expansion by week 6 occurred in CD4+ and CD8+ blood T cells (at 0.1 to 3.0 mg/kg).

Germline-derived CDR1 and CDR2 are SGHTA and FQGNSA. The CDR3 is made up of 19 amino acids. V gave up 5 bases and J gave up 10 bases; unmatched junction bases: 22. About this clone: Its target is unknown.

The assay was immunoSEQ multiplex PCR, and TCRdb's table has in-frame clones only and misses some. The sample contains 20,000 to 25,000 clones, 84% of which appear only once. This receptor was obtained from an adult with an advanced solid tumor such as melanoma, head and neck, liver or kidney cancer. This chain links TRBV7-2 with TRBJ2-1; 11 bases agree with TRBD2. The sequences come from CD4+ or CD8+ T cells sorted from blood, collected in a trial of the OX40 agonist ivuxolimab. The chain's CDR3 is CASSPNWSSGGPRELEQFF. The CDR3 DNA reads TGTGCCAGCAGCCCGAACTGGTCTAGCGGGGGGCCAAGGGAGTTAGAGCAGTTCTTC.